Presented here are 8 T cell receptor beta chains from one specimen sequenced in a study of T cells after yellow fever vaccination. TCRdb re-called the 5' RACE reads through MiXCR, storing one row per CDR3 protein. Of about 320,000 distinct CDR3 sequences listed, approximately 13% were seen once; the top ten hold 3% to 4%. Specimen: CD4+ T cells sorted from PBMCs, collected 15 days after the yellow fever booster vaccination. These receptors came from a young man who received the YFV17D yellow fever vaccine.

This chain joins TRBV6-5 and TRBJ2-3, with 10 bases matching TRBD2. J was trimmed by 0 bases and V by 6 bases; bases with no gene match: 6. CDR3 length equals 16 residues. CDR1 is MNHEY, CDR2 SVGAGI, per germline. The DNA of the CDR3 is TGTGCCAGCAGCCGGACTAGCGGCCCTAGCACAGATACGCAGTATTTT. It codes for CASSRTSGPSTDTQYF.

V and J are TRBV29-1 and TRBJ2-3; no clear D. In germline, CDR1 is SQVTM, CDR2 ANQGSEA. The CDR3 extends over 14 amino acids. Trimming took 4 bases from V and 0 from J, leaving 11 bases between them. The CDR3 loop is CSVGVSVSTDTQYF. The CDR3 region has the DNA TGCAGCGTTGGGGTCAGCGTAAGCACAGATACGCAGTATTTT.

In DNA form, the CDR3 reads TGCGCCAGCAGCTTGAACGCAGGGGTTGGCTCCTTGGAGCAGTACTTC. As protein: CASSLNAGVGSLEQYF. The J gene is TRBJ2-7, the V gene TRBV5-1; weak D call: TRBD1 (6 bases). Deletions cut 1 base from V and 7 bases from J, with 21 bases between. Germline lookup yields CDR1 SGHRS and CDR2 YFSETQ. This CDR3 has 16 amino acids. Variable domain in full (rest from reference TRBV5-1 and TRBJ2-7): KAGVTQTPRYLIKTRGQQVTLSCSPISGHRSVSWYQQTPGQGLQFLFEYFSETQRNKGNFPGRFSGRQFSNSRSEMNVSTLELGDSALYLCASSLNAGVGSLEQYFGPGTRLTVT.

The chain uses TRBV2 and TRBJ2-7; D unresolved. Germline CDR1 reads SNHLY; CDR2 reads FYNNEI. CDR3 length equals 11 residues. The V and J ends lost 4 bases and 5 bases respectively, with 6 bases between them. The CDR3 protein is CASSVIHEQYV. DNA for the CDR3: TGTGCCAGCAGTGTCATCCACGAGCAGTACGTC.

This clonotype has at least ten counts. The CDR3 sequence is CASSYSGDPEAFF. The CDR3 DNA follows: TGTGCCAGCAGTTACTCGGGTGATCCTGAAGCTTTCTTT. This chain connects TRBV6-5 to TRBJ1-1; no reliable D call. Germline V gives CDR1 MNHEY, CDR2 SVGAGI. The ends were cut back, 0 bases at V and 6 bases at J, with 8 bases in the middle. The CDR3 totals 13 residues.

The chain carries TRBV24-1 and TRBJ2-1; possible D gene TRBD2, 6 bases. This CDR3 comprises 13 residues. Trimming pared 3 bases from V and 6 bases from J, leaving 8 bases between. The V gene's germline CDR1 is KGHDR and CDR2 SFDVKD. Written as DNA, the CDR3 is TGTGCCACCAGTGATACGACTAGCAATGAGCAGTTCTTC. This encodes CATSDTTSNEQFF.

V usage is TRBV5-4 and J usage is TRBJ2-7; no clear D. V was clipped by 4 bases and J by 0 bases, with 8 bases between them. CDR1 is SGHNT, CDR2 YYREEE, per germline (reference sequence). The length of the CDR3 is 13 residues. CDR3 amino acids: CASSGDNSYEQYF. Here the CDR3 DNA reads TGTGCCAGCAGCGGCGACAACTCCTACGAGCAGTACTTC.

This chain uses TRBV30 with TRBJ1-1; no clear D gene. V lost 2 bases to trimming and J lost 10 bases, with 11 bases between them. CDR3 length equals 11 residues. Per the germline V gene, CDR1 is GTSNPN and CDR2 is SVGIG (reference sequence). The CDR3 loop reads CAWSLTATAFF. The CDR3, as DNA: TGTGCCTGGAGTCTCACGGCGACAGCTTTCTTT.